Listed here are 8 T cell receptor beta chains from one sample, sequenced in a study of response to subunit inactivated influenza vaccine. TCRdb redid the calling of the RT-PCR reads with MiXCR, one entry per CDR3 protein. The table records some 550,000 distinct CDR3 sequences, roughly 23% of them present only once. A further study also used this sample, focusing on T cells expressing NK-cell markers. That paper states: What made the TCR beta cDNA was 5'RACE template switching with UMIs.

The source was CD4+ T cells sorted from PBMCs, collected 12 days after vaccination. The receptors stem from a man aged 50 or older who received an inactivated influenza vaccine.

This clonotype was seen ten or more times. CDR3 loop: CASSLLYEQYF. CDR3 DNA: TGTGCCAGCAGTTTACTCTACGAGCAGTACTTC. The chain couples TRBV7-2 to TRBJ2-7, with no clear D. This CDR3 has 11 amino acids. Germline V gene sequence: CDR1 SGHTA, CDR2 FQGNSA. Deletions cut 6 bases from V and 3 bases from J, with 6 bases between.

This chain links TRBV6-5 with TRBJ2-5, with a possible D match to TRBD2 (6 bases). Germline lookup yields CDR1 MNHEY and CDR2 SVGAGI. V lost 4 bases to trimming and J lost 7 bases, with 19 bases between them. CDR3 length: 15 amino acids. CDR3 amino acids: CASSFDSGRGGTQYF. The CDR3, as DNA: TGTGCCAGCAGTTTCGACTCCGGGAGAGGTGGGACCCAGTACTTC.

This sequence joins TRBV7-8 and TRBJ2-5, with no clear D. There are 13 residues in the CDR3. V dropped 1 base and J dropped 4 bases, with 7 bases sitting between them. In germline, CDR1 is SGHVS, CDR2 FQNEAQ. The CDR3 sequence: CASSLEHIETQYF. The CDR3 DNA follows: TGTGCCAGCAGCTTAGAGCACATAGAGACCCAGTACTTC. The full variable domain, its missing parts supplied by reference TRBV7-8 and TRBJ2-5, is GAGVSQSPRYKVAKRGQDVALRCDPISGHVSLFWYQQALGQGPEFLTYFQNEAQLDKSGLPSDRFFAERPEGSVSTLKIQRTQQEDSAVYLCASSLEHIETQYFGPGTRLLVL.

This clonotype was found a few times. The chain uses TRBV10-3 and TRBJ2-3; D is perhaps TRBD1 (5 bases). The V and J ends lost 6 bases and 2 bases respectively, with 9 bases between them. The CDR3 length is 13 residues. CDR1 is ENHRY and CDR2 is SYGVKD in the germline V gene. Here the CDR3 reads CAIRGAATDTQYF. DNA of the CDR3: TGTGCCATCAGAGGGGCGGCCACAGATACGCAGTATTTT.

This clonotype was seen a handful of times. This chain links TRBV6-5 with TRBJ2-1, with D perhaps TRBD1 or TRBD2 (5 bases each). The V end was cut by 0 bases, the J end by 10 bases, with 7 bases between. The length of the CDR3 is 12 residues. Germline CDR1 reads MNHEY; CDR2 reads SVGAGI. The CDR3 protein is CASSYSGTEQFF. CDR3 in DNA: TGTGCCAGCAGTTACTCCGGGACGGAGCAGTTCTTC.

The chain couples TRBV20-1 to TRBJ2-2; 12 bases align to TRBD2. J lost 2 bases, V lost 3 bases, and 7 bases had no gene match. This CDR3 comprises 17 residues. Germline V gene lookup returns CDR1 DFQATT and CDR2 SNEGSKA (reference sequence). Here the CDR3 DNA reads TGCAGTGCTAGTCGACTAGCGGGAGAGAGTAACACCGGGGAGCTGTTTTTT. This translates into CSASRLAGESNTGELFF.

The V call is TRBV2, the J call TRBJ2-2; 11 bases align to TRBD1. CDR3 size: 16 residues. The germline V gene encodes CDR1 SNHLY and CDR2 FYNNEI. V was pared by 7 bases and J by 4 bases, with 8 bases of the junction left unmatched. The CDR3 region has the DNA TGTGCCAGCAATGCCCTGGGACAGGGGGGCACCGGGGAGCTGTTTTTT. Residues: CASNALGQGGTGELFF.

This clonotype has at least ten counts. CDR3 sequence (DNA): TGTGCCACCAGTGATTTCGGGAGGGCCGGTCAAAGTGAGCAGTTCTTC. Amino acid sequence: CATSDFGRAGQSEQFF. The chain combines TRBV24-1 with TRBJ2-1, with TRBD2 matching over 8 bases. V lost 1 base to trimming and J lost 9 bases; unmatched junction nucleotides: 10. Germline values: CDR1 KGHDR, CDR2 SFDVKD. The CDR3 extends over 16 amino acids.